Listed here is a single T cell receptor beta chain. What it recognizes is unknown. These data belong to a study of post-analysis software for immune sequencing data. The CDR3 sequence is 15 residues long. Tagging with unique molecular identifiers was a feature of the TCR beta cDNA libraries. TCRdb re-called the PCR reads through MiXCR, storing one row per CDR3 protein. The top ten clones hold over 9% of a sample with about 680,000 distinct CDR3 sequences, around 64% of them seen once. Study-level findings and limits: Among several TRBV segments more frequent in patients than controls were TRBV5-6, TRBV5-1 and TRBV20-1. When compared against controls, multiple sclerosis patients showed significantly lower normalized Chao1 diversity. F measure grouped same-batch samples tightly together.

This chain uses TRBV21-1 with TRBJ2-3; no DNA check was done on the table's D call, TRBD1. TRBV21-1 is a known pseudogene. The specimen sequenced was blood. The sequence derives from a girl aged 2 to 9 with multiple sclerosis. The CDR3 bases are TGTGCCAGCAGCAAAGAACAGGAGGGCACAGATACGCAGTATTTT. It encodes CASSKEQEGTDTQYF.